This TCR beta chain was profiled in a study of regulatory T cells in long-lasting Graves disease. This clonotype has a handful of counts. Its antigen remains unknown. To make TCR beta libraries, researchers used iRepertoire HTBI primers and Arm-PCR of CDR3 regions. TCRdb reprocessed the multiplex PCR reads with MiXCR, giving one entry per CDR3 protein. The sample contains 400,000 to 500,000 distinct CDR3 sequences, more than 20% of which appear only once. Study results and caveats: Segments TRBV28, TRBJ1-2 and TRBJ2-5 showed preferential usage in persistent disease.

The germline gives CDR1 SGHTA, CDR2 FQGNSA. The CDR3 is made up of 12 amino acids. Trimming shortened V by 4 bases and J by 12 bases, and 15 bases separated the two germline ends. The time point denotes: persistent/refractory GD, antithyroid drugs over 5 years with positive TRAb. TCR sequences were obtained from RNA taken from PBMCs. The rearrangement links TRBV7-2 to TRBJ1-2; no clear D. The material was peripheral blood mononuclear cells (PBMCs), obtained when the disease was refractory, from a patient treated with antithyroid drugs. The TCR comes from a female donor with Graves disease. Here the CDR3 reads CASSSPLRGHTF. CDR3 coding DNA: TGTGCCAGCAGCTCACCCCTACGAGGGCACACCTTC.